This is a list of T cell receptor beta chains from one sample in a study of CD8 T cells in ankylosing spondylitis. TCRdb re-analysed the 5' RACE reads in MiXCR, keeping a single row per CDR3 protein. The data show some 140,000 distinct CDR3 sequences, 17% seen once. Sequenced sample: blood, either unsorted or a sorted T cell fraction (not recorded which). Receptors originate from a male donor with ankylosing spondylitis. The CDR3 runs from the conserved cysteine through the conserved F or W. D genes are given only for firm matches. Not all rows give a size; the values are once, few, many and, for expanded clones, a class.

clone size | D gene | J gene | V gene | CDR3 protein | CDR3 DNA
few | - | TRBJ1-5 | TRBV7-9 | CASSTRAPTQPQHF | TGTGCCAGCAGCACCAGGGCGCCTACTCAGCCCCAGCATTTT
few | TRBD2 | TRBJ2-3 | TRBV11-1 | CASSLTSSPKSGADTQYF | TGTGCCAGCAGCTTAACCTCGAGTCCAAAGAGCGGGGCAGATACGCAGTATTTT
- | - | TRBJ1-3 | TRBV7-9 | CASSLGPDSGNTIYF | TGTGCCAGCAGCTTAGGGCCCGACTCTGGAAACACCATATATTTT
- | TRBD1 | TRBJ1-2 | TRBV12-3/TRBV12-4 | CASSWDRSLYGYTF | TGTGCCAGCAGTTGGGACAGATCCCTCTATGGCTACACCTTC
- | - | TRBJ2-5 | TRBV3-1 | CASSQDRWGAQGETQYF | TGTGCCAGCAGCCAAGATCGTTGGGGGGCGCAGGGAGAGACCCAGTACTTC
few | - | TRBJ1-1 | TRBV20-1 | CSARVGQRNTEAFF | TGCAGTGCTAGGGTAGGACAGAGGAACACTGAAGCTTTCTTT
- | - | TRBJ2-1 | TRBV24-1 | CATSESGGGHNEQFF | TGTGCCACCAGTGAGAGCGGAGGCGGACACAATGAGCAGTTCTTC
- | TRBD2 | TRBJ2-3 | TRBV18 | CASSPQREYTDTQYF | TGTGCCAGCTCACCACAGCGGGAGTACACAGATACGCAGTATTTT
- | TRBD2 | TRBJ2-1 | TRBV13 | CASSREALYNEQFF | TGTGCCAGCAGCCGGGAGGCCCTCTACAATGAGCAGTTCTTC
many | TRBD2 | TRBJ2-1 | TRBV28 | CASIPGLRNEQFF | TGTGCCAGCATCCCGGGACTACGAAATGAGCAGTTCTTC
- | TRBD2 | TRBJ2-3 | TRBV9 | CASSLGLAGGKPDTQYF | TGTGCCAGCAGCTTGGGACTAGCGGGAGGCAAACCAGATACGCAGTATTTT
- | TRBD1 | TRBJ2-1 | TRBV15 | CATSTRTGGWNEQFF | TGTGCCACCAGCACCCGGACAGGGGGCTGGAATGAGCAGTTCTTC
few | - | TRBJ2-1 | TRBV12-3/TRBV12-4 | CASSPSSLPSYNEQFF | TGTGCCAGCAGTCCCTCTAGTCTCCCCTCCTACAATGAGCAGTTCTTC
few | - | TRBJ2-7 | TRBV21-1 | CASRPASEQYF | TGTGCCAGCAGACCAGCTTCCGAGCAGTACTTC
- | - | TRBJ2-4 | TRBV11-2 | CASSLGFGDKNIQYF | TGTGCCAGCAGCTTAGGTTTCGGAGACAAAAACATTCAGTACTTC
- | - | TRBJ2-1 | TRBV29-1 | CSVIPDTYNEQFF | TGCAGCGTGATCCCCGACACGTACAATGAGCAGTTCTTC
many | - | TRBJ2-7 | TRBV4-1 | CASSLDEDEQYF | TGCGCCAGCAGCTTGGACGAGGACGAGCAGTACTTC
few | - | TRBJ1-1 | TRBV27 | CASSFLDRQNTEAFF | TGTGCCAGCAGTTTTTTAGACAGACAGAACACTGAAGCTTTCTTT
few | TRBD1 | TRBJ1-6 | TRBV18 | CASSPGQGSDSPLHF | TGTGCCAGCTCACCGGGACAGGGTTCCGATTCACCCCTCCACTTT
- | - | TRBJ2-3 | TRBV7-3 | CASSFLGETDTQYF | TGTGCCAGCAGCTTCCTGGGGGAAACAGATACGCAGTATTTT
few | - | TRBJ2-5 | TRBV7-9 | CASSSPGHTQETQYF | TGTGCCAGCAGCTCTCCGGGACATACGCAAGAGACCCAGTACTTC
- | TRBD2 | TRBJ2-1 | TRBV6-2/TRBV6-3 | CASSYSGGWGNEQFF | TGTGCCAGCAGTTACTCGGGGGGGTGGGGTAATGAGCAGTTCTTC
- | TRBD2 | TRBJ2-7 | TRBV7-8 | CASSLLAGTPEQYF | TGTGCCAGCAGCCTTTTAGCGGGAACTCCCGAGCAGTACTTC
- | TRBD2 | TRBJ2-3 | TRBV5-6 | CASSLWLAGGDTQYF | TGTGCCAGCAGCTTGTGGCTAGCGGGAGGAGATACGCAGTATTTT
- | TRBD1 | TRBJ2-3 | TRBV7-9 | CASRWTGTTDTQYF | TGTGCCAGCAGGTGGACAGGGACAACAGATACGCAGTATTTT
- | - | TRBJ2-7 | TRBV6-5 | CASSYGTRIYYEQYF | TGTGCCAGCAGTTACGGGACAAGGATTTACTACGAGCAGTACTTC
few | - | TRBJ2-2 | TRBV5-1 | CASSSGASGELFF | TGCGCCAGCAGCTCGGGGGCGTCCGGGGAGCTGTTTTTT
- | TRBD1 | TRBJ1-1 | TRBV7-9 | CASSLPGGAGTEAFF | TGTGCCAGCAGCTTACCAGGGGGCGCCGGCACTGAAGCTTTCTTT
few | - | TRBJ1-2 | TRBV2 | CAINGGRLLGYTF | TGTGCCATCAACGGAGGCAGACTTTTAGGCTACACCTTC